The clone carrying this TCR beta chain appeared once. V lost 0 bases and J lost 10, with 34 bases in between. The germline V gene has CDR1 MNHEY and CDR2 SMNVEV (reference sequence). The CDR3 covers 21 residues. The sample comes from a study of blood T cell repertoires in COVID-19. Study as a whole: PBMCs, B-cell-depleted T cells, or T cells were the source of the cDNA or gDNA that made up the material.

Authors' data handling: By means of reference gene primer amplification, nucleated cell counts were estimated. Profiling relied on immunoSEQ multiplex PCR, and the TCRdb table lists in-frame clones only, not all of them. The D gene and trimming were derived from the DNA, and the V and J assignments and clone size from that table. The sample carries approximately 340,000 clones, about 83% recorded once. The clonotype was recovered from a man aged 25-45 years with active or convalescent COVID-19. The V and J genes are TRBV27 and TRBJ2-1; TRBD2 is a possible D gene (6 bases). Sequencing was done on a sample of peripheral blood. The CDR3 region is CASSLSEGRGTDKPTRSEQFF. The DNA for the CDR3 is TGTGCCAGCAGTTTATCGGAAGGGCGCGGGACCGACAAACCAACCCGTTCGGAGCAGTTCTTC.